This TCR beta chain was identified in a study of T cell repertoires in cytomegalovirus infection. Across the study: Through public TCR beta signatures, both CMV infection and matching HLA type were indicated.

Overall study results and limits: Pooled public TCR beta family frequency picked out CMV carriers with the relevant HLA. The response measured ex vivo was dominated by TCR beta clonotypes (HLA-C-restricted and CMV-specific).

Germline V gene lookup returns CDR1 SGHTA and CDR2 FQGNSA. V gave up 1 base and J gave up 3 bases, with 13 bases separating them. CDR3 length: 15 residues. This clonotype came up many times. The antigen is not known. TCRdb reanalysed the reads using MiXCR and keeps one entry per CDR3 protein. The sample records around 740,000 distinct CDR3 sequences, 35% being singletons. This sequence joins TRBV7-2 and TRBJ2-7, with D unclear. Source material: PBMCs. The sequence came from a human donor in good health (CMV status not recorded). Some clones in this sample may be carry-over from other donors' samples. The CDR3 sequence: CASSLVVGKDYEQYF. CDR3 nucleotide sequence: TGTGCCAGCAGCTTAGTAGTGGGGAAAGACTACGAGCAGTACTTC.